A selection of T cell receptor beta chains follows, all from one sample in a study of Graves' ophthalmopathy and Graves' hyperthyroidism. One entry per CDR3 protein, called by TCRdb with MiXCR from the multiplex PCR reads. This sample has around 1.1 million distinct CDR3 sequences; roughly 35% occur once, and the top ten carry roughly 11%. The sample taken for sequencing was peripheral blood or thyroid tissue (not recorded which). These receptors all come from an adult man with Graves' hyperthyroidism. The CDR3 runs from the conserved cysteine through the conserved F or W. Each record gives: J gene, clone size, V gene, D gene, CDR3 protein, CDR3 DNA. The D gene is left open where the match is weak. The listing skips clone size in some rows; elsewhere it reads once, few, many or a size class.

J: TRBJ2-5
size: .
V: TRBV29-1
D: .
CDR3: CSVEAGLGETQYF
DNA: TGCAGCGTTGAGGCGGGATTGGGAGAGACCCAGTACTTC

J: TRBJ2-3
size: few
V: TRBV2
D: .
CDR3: CAIRTLGGGGVAFGTQYF
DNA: TGTGCCATCAGGACCCTAGGGGGGGGCGGGGTGGCTTTTGGTACGCAGTATTTT

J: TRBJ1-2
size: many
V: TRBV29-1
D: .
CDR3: CSVEIYPGGNYGYTF
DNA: TGCAGCGTTGAAATCTACCCGGGGGGGAACTATGGCTACACCTTC

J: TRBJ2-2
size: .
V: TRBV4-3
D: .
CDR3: CASSHADVGTGELFF
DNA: TGCGCCAGCAGCCACGCTGACGTAGGTACCGGGGAGCTGTTTTTT

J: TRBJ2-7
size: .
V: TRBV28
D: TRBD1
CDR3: CASGTGGVGYEQYF
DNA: TGTGCCAGCGGGACAGGGGGTGTAGGGTACGAGCAGTACTTC

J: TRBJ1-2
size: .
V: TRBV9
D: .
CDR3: CASSSGRGPPGYGYTF
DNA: TGTGCCAGCAGCTCAGGCAGGGGCCCCCCGGGATATGGCTACACCTTC

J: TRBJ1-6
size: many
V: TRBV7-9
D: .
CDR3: CASRSQDPSLHF
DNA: TGTGCCAGCAGATCGCAGGACCCGTCCCTCCACTTT

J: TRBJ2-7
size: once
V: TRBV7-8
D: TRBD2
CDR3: CASSVGTSEGTYEQYF
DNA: TGTGCCAGCAGCGTAGGGACTAGCGAGGGAACCTACGAGCAGTACTTC

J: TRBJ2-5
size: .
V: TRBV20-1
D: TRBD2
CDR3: CSARWLAGKYQETQYF
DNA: TGCAGTGCTAGGTGGCTAGCGGGGAAGTACCAAGAGACCCAGTACTTC

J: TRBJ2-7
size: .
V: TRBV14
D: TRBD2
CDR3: CASSRTSGYYEQYF
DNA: TGTGCCAGCAGCAGGACTAGCGGTTACTACGAGCAGTACTTC

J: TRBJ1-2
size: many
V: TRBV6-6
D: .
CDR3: CASSGLGAAGYTF
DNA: TGTGCCAGCAGTGGACTGGGGGCTGCTGGCTACACCTTC

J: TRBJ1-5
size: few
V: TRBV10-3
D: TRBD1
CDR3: CAIFIPGQGVLVRQPQHF
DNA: TGTGCCATTTTTATACCGGGACAGGGGGTACTCGTCCGTCAGCCCCAGCATTTT

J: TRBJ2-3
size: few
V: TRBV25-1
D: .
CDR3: CASSEQTDTQYF
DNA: TGTGCCAGCAGTGAACAGACAGATACGCAGTATTTT

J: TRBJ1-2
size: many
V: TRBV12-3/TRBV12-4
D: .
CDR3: CASRRGSGYTF
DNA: TGTGCCAGCAGGAGGGGTAGTGGCTACACCTTC

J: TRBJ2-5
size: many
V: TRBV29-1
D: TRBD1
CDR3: CSVGTGSQETQYF
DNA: TGCAGCGTTGGGACAGGTTCACAAGAGACCCAGTACTTC

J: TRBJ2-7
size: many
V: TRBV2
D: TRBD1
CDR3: CASSNPGTGESWYEQYF
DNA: TGTGCCAGCAGTAACCCCGGGACAGGGGAAAGTTGGTACGAGCAGTACTTC

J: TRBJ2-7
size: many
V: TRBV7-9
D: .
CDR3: CASSLTTITEQYF
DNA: TGTGCCAGCAGCTTGACCACTATTACGGAGCAGTACTTC

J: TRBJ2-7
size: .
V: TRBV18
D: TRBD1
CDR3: CASSPIMDRDHEQYF
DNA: TGTGCCAGCTCACCTATTATGGACAGGGACCACGAGCAGTACTTC

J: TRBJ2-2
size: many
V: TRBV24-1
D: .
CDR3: CATSDPGTGELFF
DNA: TGTGCCACCAGTGACCCAGGGACCGGGGAGCTGTTTTTT

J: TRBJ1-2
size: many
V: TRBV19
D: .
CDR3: CASRGTTDHGYTF
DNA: TGTGCCAGTCGCGGGACCACGGACCATGGCTACACCTTC

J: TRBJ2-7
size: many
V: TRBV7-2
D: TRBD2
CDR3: CASSLGGGDNYEQYF
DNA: TGTGCCAGCAGCTTAGGGGGGGGAGACAATTACGAGCAGTACTTC

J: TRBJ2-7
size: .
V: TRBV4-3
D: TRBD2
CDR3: CASSRAWGGSYEQYF
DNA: TGCGCCAGCAGCCGAGCCTGGGGGGGATCCTACGAGCAGTACTTC

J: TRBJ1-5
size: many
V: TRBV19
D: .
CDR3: CASTSREISNQPQHF
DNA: TGTGCCAGTACTTCTAGGGAGATTAGCAATCAGCCCCAGCATTTT

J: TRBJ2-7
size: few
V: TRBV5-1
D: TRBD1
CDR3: CASEPGQGAYEQYF
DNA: TGCGCCAGCGAACCGGGACAGGGGGCCTACGAGCAGTACTTC

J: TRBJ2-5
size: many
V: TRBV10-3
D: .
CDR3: CAIRGASGETQYF
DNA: TGTGCCATCAGGGGGGCCAGCGGGGAGACCCAGTACTTC

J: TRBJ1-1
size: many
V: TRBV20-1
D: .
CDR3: CSARTQTIEAFF
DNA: TGCAGTGCTAGAACACAGACCATAGAAGCTTTCTTT

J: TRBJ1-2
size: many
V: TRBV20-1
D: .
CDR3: CSARDRINYGYTF
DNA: TGCAGTGCTAGAGATAGGATCAACTATGGCTACACCTTC

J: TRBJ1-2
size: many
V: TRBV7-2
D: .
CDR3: CASSFIPSVWDGYTF
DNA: TGTGCCAGCAGCTTTATACCTAGCGTTTGGGATGGCTACACCTTC

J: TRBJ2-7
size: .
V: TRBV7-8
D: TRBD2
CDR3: CASSPGLADNSYEQYF
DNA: TGTGCCAGCAGCCCCGGACTAGCGGACAACTCCTACGAGCAGTACTTC

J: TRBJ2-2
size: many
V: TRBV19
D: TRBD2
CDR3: CASLTAGGFTGELFF
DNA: TGTGCCAGTTTGACAGCGGGAGGGTTCACCGGGGAGCTGTTTTTT

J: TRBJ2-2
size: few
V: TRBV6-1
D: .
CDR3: CASSGRVGELFF
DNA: TGTGCCAGCAGTGGCAGGGTCGGGGAGCTGTTTTTT

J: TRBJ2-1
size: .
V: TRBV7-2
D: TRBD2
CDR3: CASSGGLAGDLKEQFF
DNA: TGTGCCAGCAGCGGGGGACTAGCGGGGGACCTCAAGGAGCAGTTCTTC

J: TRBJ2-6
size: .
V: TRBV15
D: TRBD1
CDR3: CATSRGQGARSGANVLTF
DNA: TGTGCCACCAGCCGGGGACAGGGGGCACGATCTGGGGCCAACGTCCTGACTTTC

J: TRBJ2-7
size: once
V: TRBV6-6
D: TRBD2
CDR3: CASSYSARRVAGPTYEQYF
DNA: TGTGCCAGCAGTTACTCGGCCAGGAGAGTAGCGGGACCAACCTACGAGCAGTACTTC

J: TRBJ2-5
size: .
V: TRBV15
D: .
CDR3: CATSRAGNQETQYF
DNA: TGTGCCACCAGCAGAGCAGGGAACCAAGAGACCCAGTACTTC

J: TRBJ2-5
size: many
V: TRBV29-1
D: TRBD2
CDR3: CSVVLAGLETQYF
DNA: TGCAGCGTTGTGTTAGCGGGGTTGGAGACCCAGTACTTC

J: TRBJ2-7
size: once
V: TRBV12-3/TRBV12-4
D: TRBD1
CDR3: CASSPVNRGSYEQYF
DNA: TGTGCCAGCAGCCCGGTTAACAGGGGGTCGTACGAGCAGTACTTT

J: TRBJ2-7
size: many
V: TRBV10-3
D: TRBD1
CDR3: CAIGQVPSYEQYF
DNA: TGTGCCATCGGACAGGTTCCCTCCTACGAGCAGTACTTC

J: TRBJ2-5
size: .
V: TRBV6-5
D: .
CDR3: CASSYVAGASGETQYF
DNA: TGTGCCAGCAGTTACGTGGCAGGGGCTTCCGGAGAGACCCAGTACTTC

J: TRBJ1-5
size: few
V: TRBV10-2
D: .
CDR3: CASSDSFRQPQHF
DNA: TGCGCCAGCAGCGACAGTTTCCGTCAGCCCCAGCATTTT

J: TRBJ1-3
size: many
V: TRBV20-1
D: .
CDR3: CSAIRGDTIYF
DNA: TGCAGTGCGATCCGAGGAGACACCATATATTTT

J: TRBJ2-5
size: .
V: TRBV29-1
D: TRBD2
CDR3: CSVAGTSTETQYF
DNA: TGCAGTGTTGCGGGGACTAGCACGGAGACCCAGTACTTC

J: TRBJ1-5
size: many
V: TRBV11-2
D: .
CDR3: CASSPGTNGQPQHF
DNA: TGTGCCAGCAGCCCAGGGACTAACGGGCAGCCCCAGCATTTT

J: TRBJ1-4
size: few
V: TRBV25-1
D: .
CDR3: CASSDPGW
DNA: TGTGCCAGCAGTGATCCTGGTTGG

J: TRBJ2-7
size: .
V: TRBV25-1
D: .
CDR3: CAAGRHVQYF
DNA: TGTGCGGCAGGCCGGCATGTGCAGTACTTC

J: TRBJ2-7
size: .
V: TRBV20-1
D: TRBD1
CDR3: CSARDFGTGATYEQYF
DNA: TGCAGTGCTAGAGATTTCGGGACAGGGGCCACCTACGAGCAGTACTTC

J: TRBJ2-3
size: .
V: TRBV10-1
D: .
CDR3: CASSERGGGTDTQYF
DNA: TGCGCCAGCAGTGAAAGAGGGGGGGGCACAGATACGCAGTATTTT

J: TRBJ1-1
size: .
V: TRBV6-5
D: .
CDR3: CASSRGEFNTEAFF
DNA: TGTGCCAGCAGCCGGGGAGAGTTTAACACTGAAGCTTTCTTT

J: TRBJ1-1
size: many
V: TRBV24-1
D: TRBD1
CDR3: CATRETGSGTEAFF
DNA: TGTGCCACCAGGGAGACAGGGTCGGGCACTGAAGCTTTCTTT

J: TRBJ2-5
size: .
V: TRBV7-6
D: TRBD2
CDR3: CASSRGGLAGETQYF
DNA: TGTGCCAGCAGCCGAGGGGGACTAGCGGGAGAGACCCAGTACTTC

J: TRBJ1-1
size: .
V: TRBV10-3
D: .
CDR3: CAISEQREVDTGDTTYTEAFF
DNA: TGTGCCATCAGTGAACAGCGGGAGGTGGACACCGGGGACACTACCTACACTGAAGCTTTCTTT

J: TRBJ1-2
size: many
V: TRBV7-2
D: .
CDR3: CASSAGGGLGYTF
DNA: TGTGCCAGCAGCGCTGGTGGGGGGTTGGGCTACACCTTC

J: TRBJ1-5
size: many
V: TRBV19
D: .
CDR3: CASSITPGNGNQPQHF
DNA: TGTGCCAGTAGTATAACCCCAGGGAACGGCAATCAGCCCCAGCATTTT

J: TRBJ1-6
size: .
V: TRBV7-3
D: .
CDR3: CASSPRVYNSPLHF
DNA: TGTGCCAGCAGCCCACGGGTGTATAATTCACCCCTCCACTTT

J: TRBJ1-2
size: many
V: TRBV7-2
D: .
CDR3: CASSPGGIGSTVYGYTF
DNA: TGTGCCAGCAGCCCCGGTGGAATCGGCAGTACTGTCTATGGCTACACCTTC